The 32 T cell receptor beta chains below come from one sample, sequenced in a study of cytomegalovirus exposure and HLA in healthy donors (dated by TCRdb to between 2016 and 2019). To prepare the library, the immunoSEQ multiplex PCR assay was applied. Drawn from immuneACCESS, this table holds only the in-frame rearrangements with V and J called that TCRdb kept. Clones are partly lost; checked studies trace under half to an unresolved V gene and leave the rest unexplained. Present in this sample are approximately 160,000 clones, around four fifths of which were seen just once. Around 2.4% of the sample goes to the ten largest clones. What was sequenced was PBMCs. These receptors all come from a man in his thirties or forties in good health and CMV-seropositive.

This chain connects TRBV15 to TRBJ2-1; TRBD2 aligns across 7 bases. Trimming removed 3 bases from V and 4 bases from J; junction bases left unmatched: 6. Germline V CDR1 and CDR2: LNHNV, YYDKDF (reference sequence). This CDR3 has 15 residues. CDR3 sequence (DNA): TGTGCCACCAGCAGGAAGACTAGCCGGTACAATGAGCAGTTCTTC. This encodes CATSRKTSRYNEQFF.

This clone was picked up a small number of times. The CDR3 region is CASSYGTGALEAFF. As DNA, the CDR3 is TGTGCCAGCAGCTATGGGACAGGTGCTCTTGAAGCTTTCTTT. V usage is TRBV7-9 and J usage is TRBJ1-1, with 8 bases fitting TRBD1. The ends lost 4 bases at V and 7 bases at J; junction bases unmatched: 8. CDR3 length: 14 amino acids. Germline CDR1 reads SEHNR; CDR2 reads FQNEAQ (reference sequence).

V gene TRBV19 combines with J gene TRBJ2-2, with D possibly TRBD1 on 6 matching bases. V lost 5 bases to trimming and J lost 6 bases, with 10 bases between them. The CDR3 has 13 residues. The germline CDR1 and CDR2 sequences are LNHDA and SQIVND (reference sequence). The CDR3 coding sequence is TGTGCCAGTAGTCTCGAGGGGGCCGGGGAGCTGTTTTTT. It is translated as CASSLEGAGELFF.

As to this clone: One end of the junction is discordant with germline, which a read error may explain. The rearrangement joins TRBV7-7 to TRBJ2-1; 7 nucleotides agree with TRBD2. Germline V lookup: CDR1 SSHAT, CDR2 FNYEAQ (reference sequence). CDR3 size: 15 residues. The CDR3 sequence: CASSLESGENNEQFF. CDR3 bases: TGTGCTAGCAGCTTAGAAAGCGGGGAGAACAATGAGCAGTTCTTC.

V and J are TRBV4-1 and TRBJ2-6, with D possibly being TRBD2 (6 bases). V dropped 0 bases and J dropped 0 bases, with 15 bases sitting between them. The CDR3 covers 19 residues. Per germline, CDR1 MGHRA and CDR2 YSYEKL. The CDR3, as DNA: TGCGCCAGCAGCCAAGATCTCCGGCAGGGAGGCTCTGGGGCCAACGTCCTGACTTTC. Translating gives CASSQDLRQGGSGANVLTF.

Relative to its sample, this clone is medium-sized. The chain links TRBV27 to TRBJ2-7, with 9 bases matching TRBD2. V trimming: 11 bases; J trimming: 0 bases; junction bases outside the gene matches: 11. Per germline, CDR1 MNHEY and CDR2 SMNVEV (reference sequence). This CDR3 is 15 amino acids long. The DNA for the CDR3 is TGTGCCGCGGCCCCCGGTAGCGGGAGCTCCTACGAGCAGTACTTC. This encodes CAAAPGSGSSYEQYF.

Concerning this clone itself: A junction end diverges from the germline sequence, so it may reflect a read error. The V call is TRBV7-7, the J call TRBJ1-5, with 12 bases fitting TRBD1. Germline V gene data show CDR1 as SSHAT and CDR2 as FNYEAQ (reference sequence). The CDR3 length is 16 residues. In nucleotides, the CDR3 is TGTGCTAGCAGCCTCCGGGACAGGGGGCGAAATCAGCCCCAGCATTTT. Translation: CASSLRDRGRNQPQHF.

This chain links TRBV23-1 with TRBJ2-7; 9 bases are a match to TRBD1. TRBV23-1 falls under the ORF class, with uncertain function. V lost 3 bases, J lost 3 bases, and 9 bases stayed unmatched. The CDR3 extends over 16 amino acids. The CDR3, as DNA: TGCGCCAGCAGTCAGCGAACAGGGGGCTCCCTCTACGAGCAGTACTTC. Translation: CASSQRTGGSLYEQYF.

The gene calls are TRBV2 and TRBJ1-1; tentatively, D is TRBD1 (6 bases). This CDR3 comprises 14 residues. V was pared by 5 bases and J by 7 bases, with 17 bases between. The V gene's germline CDR1 is SNHLY and CDR2 FYNNEI. The CDR3 nucleotides read TGTGCCAGCAGTCCGGGACGGGGGGGACATGAAGCTTTCTTT. Its protein product is CASSPGRGGHEAFF.

The V gene is TRBV7-9, the J gene TRBJ1-2, with no clear D. This CDR3 has 13 residues. CDR1 SEHNR and CDR2 FQNEAQ come from the germline V gene (reference sequence). Trimming removed 5 bases at V and 3 bases at J, with 10 bases between. The CDR3 sequence: CASSPTPYYGYTF. In DNA, the CDR3 is TGTGCCAGCAGCCCAACACCGTACTATGGCTACACCTTC. Full variable domain (remainder filled in from reference TRBV7-9 and TRBJ1-2): DTGVSQNPRHKITKRGQNVTFRCDPISEHNRLYWYRQTLGQGPEFLTYFQNEAQLEKSRLLSDRFSAERPKGSFSTLEIQRTEQGDSAMYLCASSPTPYYGYTFGSGTRLTVV.

The V gene is TRBV6-1, the J gene TRBJ2-1, with D unclear. The V end lost 2 bases, the J end lost 8 bases, and 4 bases lay between the germline ends. The CDR3 is 11 residues long. Germline lookup yields CDR1 MNHNS and CDR2 SASEGT. This CDR3 is CASSETYEQFF. The CDR3 region has the DNA TGTGCCAGCAGTGAAACATATGAGCAGTTCTTC.

The chain employs TRBV7-9 and TRBJ2-6; TRBD2 might be the D (6 bases). Trimming took off 8 bases at V and 2 bases at J, with 10 bases between the two ends. CDR1 is SEHNR and CDR2 is FQNEAQ in the germline V gene (reference sequence). The CDR3 is 14 amino acids. The CDR3 here is CASLWRAGANVLTF. The CDR3 nucleotides are TGTGCCAGCTTATGGAGGGCTGGGGCCAACGTCCTGACTTTC.

V is TRBV2 and J is TRBJ2-3, with D perhaps matching TRBD2 (6 bases). The germline V gene encodes CDR1 SNHLY and CDR2 FYNNEI. The germline V and J ends were trimmed by 6 bases and 7 bases, with 14 bases remaining between them. The CDR3 loop spans 13 amino acids. This CDR3 is CASRGDLINTQYF. Written as DNA, the CDR3 is TGTGCCAGCAGGGGGGACTTGATTAATACGCAGTATTTT. The complete variable domain, with remaining parts taken from reference TRBV2 and TRBJ2-3, reads EPEVTQTPSHQVTQMGQEVILRCVPISNHLYFYWYRQILGQKVEFLVSFYNNEISEKSEIFDDQFSVERPDGSNFTLKIRSTKLEDSAMYFCASRGDLINTQYFGPGTRLTVL.

In its sample, this clone was seen once. The genes are TRBV2 and TRBJ1-1; no firm D call. This CDR3 is built from 12 residues. CDR1 is SNHLY and CDR2 is FYNNEI in the germline V gene. V lost 10 bases to trimming and J lost 1 base, with 10 bases between them. CDR3 in amino acids: CAIIPGNTEAFF. DNA for the CDR3: TGTGCCATCATTCCAGGGAACACTGAAGCTTTCTTT. Together with reference TRBV2 and TRBJ1-1, the CDR3 gives the full variable domain: EPEVTQTPSHQVTQMGQEVILRCVPISNHLYFYWYRQILGQKVEFLVSFYNNEISEKSEIFDDQFSVERPDGSNFTLKIRSTKLEDSAMYFCAIIPGNTEAFFGQGTRLTVV.

This chain joins TRBV9 and TRBJ2-7; 7 positions match TRBD1. The germline V gene encodes CDR1 SGDLS and CDR2 YYNGEE. This CDR3 is 14 amino acids long. V shed 4 bases, J shed 1 base, and the junction held 5 bases outside the gene matches. CDR3 sequence reads: CASSPRDRSYEQYF. The CDR3 nucleotides are TGTGCCAGCAGCCCAAGGGACAGATCCTACGAGCAGTACTTC.

The chain employs TRBV9 and TRBJ2-3, with a possible D match to TRBD2 (5 bases). With 0 bases removed from V and 0 bases from J, the gap between germline ends came to 14 bases. The germline gives CDR1 SGDLS, CDR2 YYNGEE. This CDR3 contains 17 residues. The CDR3: CASSVARGRSSTDTQYF. CDR3 nucleotide sequence: TGTGCCAGCAGCGTAGCTCGGGGTAGATCTAGCACAGATACGCAGTATTTT.

The V call is TRBV30, the J call TRBJ2-3, with 7 bases that match TRBD2. The V segment lost 0 bases and the J segment 1 base; nucleotides outside the gene matches: 7. Germline CDR1 reads GTSNPN; CDR2 reads SVGIG (reference sequence). This CDR3 is 16 amino acids long. The DNA for the CDR3 is TGTGCCTGGAGTGTCGGGGGGTCGGCTGGCACAGATACGCAGTATTTT. Translated, it gives CAWSVGGSAGTDTQYF.

The rearrangement uses TRBV6-1 and TRBJ1-5, with D possibly matching TRBD1 (6 bases). V lost 5 bases and J 0 bases, leaving 8 bases between the germline ends. CDR1 MNHNS and CDR2 SASEGT come from the germline V gene. The CDR3 sequence is 14 residues long. The CDR3 spells CASSIQGSNQPQHF. The DNA of the CDR3 is TGTGCCAGCAGTATACAGGGTAGCAATCAGCCCCAGCATTTT.

This chain links TRBV9 with TRBJ2-3; 13 positions match TRBD2. The germline CDR1 and CDR2 sequences are SGDLS and YYNGEE. There are 16 residues in the CDR3. V shed 0 bases and J 5 bases; nucleotides not matched to a gene: 3. CDR3 coding DNA: TGTGCCAGCAGCGTAGAGGGACTAGCGGGGAAAGATACGCAGTATTTT. As protein: CASSVEGLAGKDTQYF.

The count of this clone is one. V is TRBV9 and J is TRBJ2-5, with 13 bases fitting TRBD2. V was clipped by 3 bases and J by 3 bases; unmatched bases: 5. Per germline, CDR1 SGDLS and CDR2 YYNGEE. The CDR3 is 16 residues long. The CDR3 region is CASSGGLAGLKETQYF. For the CDR3, the DNA is TGTGCCAGCAGCGGGGGACTAGCGGGACTTAAAGAGACCCAGTACTTC.

The V gene is TRBV7-6, the J gene TRBJ2-7, with 8 nucleotides matching TRBD2. The CDR3 covers 17 residues. J lost 1 base, V lost 1 base, and 9 bases had no gene match. The germline V gene encodes CDR1 SGHVS and CDR2 FNYEAQ. CDR3 bases: TGTGCCAGCAGCTTAGAGGCTCAGGGACTAGTTTCCTACGAGCAGTACTTC. Translated, it gives CASSLEAQGLVSYEQYF.

The chain joins TRBV10-2 to TRBJ2-7; TRBD1 matches at 8 bases. The junction had 3 bases not matched to a gene; V was cut back by 2 bases and J by 3 bases. Germline assignment: CDR1 WSHSY and CDR2 SAAADI. This CDR3 has 14 residues. This CDR3 is CASSEGTGGYEQYF. The CDR3 DNA sequence: TGCGCCAGCAGTGAGGGGACAGGTGGCTACGAGCAGTACTTC.

The rearrangement links TRBV6-4 to TRBJ1-4; a weak D match, TRBD1 (6 bases). V lost 3 bases and J lost 5, with 13 bases in between. The germline V gene encodes CDR1 MRHNA and CDR2 SNTAGT. CDR3 length equals 15 residues. CDR3 protein: CASSESSGQNEKLFF. The CDR3 nucleotides are TGTGCCAGCAGTGAATCTTCCGGACAGAATGAAAAACTGTTTTTT.

The chain combines TRBV10-3 with TRBJ1-4; D unresolved. Germline lookup yields CDR1 ENHRY and CDR2 SYGVKD. The V end lost 6 bases, the J end lost 4 bases, and 12 bases lay between the germline ends. CDR3 size: 14 residues. CDR3 loop: CAIRNSLINEKLFF. The CDR3 DNA reads as TGTGCCATCAGGAACAGTCTCATTAATGAAAAACTGTTTTTT.

This clone was counted only a few times. The rearrangement joins TRBV6-5 to TRBJ2-7; maybe TRBD1 (6 bases). The CDR3 extends over 15 amino acids. V shed 2 bases and J shed 0 bases, with 11 bases lying between them. Per the germline V gene, CDR1 is MNHEY and CDR2 is SVGAGI. CDR3 DNA: TGTGCCAGCAGTTACGGGCAGGGGAGCTCCTACGAGCAGTACTTC. Its translation: CASSYGQGSSYEQYF.

The V gene is TRBV5-6, the J gene TRBJ2-6, with D perhaps TRBD1 (6 bases). This CDR3 spans 15 amino acids. Trimming stripped 2 bases from V and 2 bases from J, with 8 bases between. From germline, CDR1 is SGHDT and CDR2 YYEEEE. CDR3 amino acids: CASSFYRAGANVLTF. Written as DNA, the CDR3 is TGTGCCAGCAGCTTTTACAGGGCTGGGGCCAACGTCCTGACTTTC.

The rearrangement joins TRBV10-3 to TRBJ2-7; 11 bases fit TRBD2. V shed 10 bases, J shed 3 bases, and the junction held 11 bases outside the gene matches. This CDR3 contains 15 residues. Germline CDR1 is ENHRY and CDR2 is SYGVKD. The DNA for the CDR3 is TGTGCCACCCTACCCCGTAGCGGGGGGGGCTACGAGCAGTACTTC. It encodes CATLPRSGGGYEQYF.

The genes are TRBV5-1 and TRBJ2-5, with D uncertain. Gene TRBJ2-7 matches the end of the DNA better, so the J call may be wrong. The CDR3 has 13 amino acids. CDR1 is SGHRS, CDR2 YFSETQ, per germline. As DNA, the CDR3 is TGCGCCAGCAGCTTGAGCCTACCCTACGAGCAGTACTTC. Translating gives CASSLSLPYEQYF.

This rearrangement joins TRBV27 to TRBJ2-1; 12 bases map to TRBD2. V shed 2 bases, J shed 6 bases, and the junction held 11 bases outside the gene matches. Germline CDR1 reads MNHEY; CDR2 reads SMNVEV (reference sequence). The CDR3 sequence is 18 residues long. The CDR3 DNA reads TGTGCCAGCAGTTTACAGAAACTAGCGGGGGGTGCGGGCAATGAGCAGTTCTTC. It is translated as CASSLQKLAGGAGNEQFF.

DNA of the CDR3: TGTGCCAGTAGTATAGCGGGAGGGTCCGGGGAGCTGTTTTTT. This translates into CASSIAGGSGELFF. The rearrangement uses TRBV19 and TRBJ2-2; TRBD2 agrees at 8 bases. Germline CDR1 and CDR2: LNHDA and SQIVND (reference sequence). CDR3 length: 14 amino acids. Trimming cost V 1 base and J 6 bases; bases outside gene matches: 1.

This clone has just one count. This chain uses TRBV27 with TRBJ1-1; tentative D call: TRBD1 (5 bases). This CDR3 has 14 amino acids. Trimming removed 3 bases from V and 4 bases from J, with 12 bases in between. CDR1 is MNHEY, CDR2 SMNVEV, per germline (reference sequence). The CDR3 sequence is CASSFSGVLTEAFF. The CDR3, as DNA: TGTGCCAGCAGTTTCTCGGGGGTTCTCACTGAAGCTTTCTTT.

This clone showed up just a few times. The DNA for the CDR3 is TGTGCCAGCAGCTTAAATAAGGGGGCAATCGGTAACTATGGCTACACCTTC. As protein: CASSLNKGAIGNYGYTF. This chain links TRBV7-2 with TRBJ1-2, with 7 bases lining up with TRBD1. Germline CDR1 and CDR2: SGHTA and FQGNSA. The CDR3 runs 17 residues. J was trimmed by 1 base and V by 2 bases; bases with no gene match: 10.